Here is one T cell receptor beta chain with its context. Construction of the TCRbeta library involved unique molecular identifiers. TCRdb reprocessed the PCR reads with MiXCR, giving one entry per CDR3 protein. This table has about 500,000 distinct CDR3 sequences, approximately 32% appearing once. The data are from a study of T-cell reconstitution after alpha-beta-depleted transplantation in children. V dropped 1 base and J dropped 11 bases, with 8 bases sitting between them. The CDR3 has 11 residues. Germline values: CDR1 SGHRS, CDR2 YFSETQ. Sequenced material: PBMCs from the stem cell graft donor, taken from the stem cell graft. V usage is TRBV5-1 and J usage is TRBJ2-3; D uncertain. This sequence was found in a human donor who donated a stem cell graft to a child with aplastic anemia. CDR3 region: CASSLNQEQYF. In DNA, the CDR3 is TGCGCCAGCAGCTTGAATCAGGAGCAGTATTTT.